The entry below describes one T cell receptor (beta chain). The antigen is undetermined. The TCR beta libraries were generated through quantitative 5'-RACE incorporating molecular barcodes. TCRdb used MiXCR to reprocess the 5' RACE reads, holding one entry per CDR3 protein. The repertoire holds over 700,000 distinct CDR3 sequences, with around 20% as singletons. The source of the sample is a study of CD8 T cells in ankylosing spondylitis. This CDR3 is 13 amino acids long. Per germline, CDR1 MGHRA and CDR2 YSYEKL. V shed 1 base and J shed 14 bases, with 14 bases lying between them. Study conclusions and caveats: Among TCR beta sequences, a motif of eight or nine highly homologous variants appeared characteristic of ankylosing spondylitis blood. Previously reported in reactive arthritis synovial fluid and blood were some of the motif variants. Matched ankylosing spondylitis synovial fluid reportedly showed significant enrichment of disease-linked clones. As for the disease-linked clones, they showed a CD8+ phenotype and occurred at relatively low frequencies in peripheral blood.

The TCR comes from a male donor with ankylosing spondylitis. The rearrangement joins TRBV4-1 to TRBJ1-4, with no clear D. What was sequenced was blood, either unsorted or a sorted T cell fraction (not recorded which). The CDR3 nucleotides read TGCGCCAGCAGCCAAGTTTTGAGTGAGACTCTGTTTTTT. This encodes CASSQVLSETLFF.